There are many counts of the clone carrying this T cell receptor beta chain. Its antigen remains unidentified. These data come from a study of regulatory T cells in long-lasting Graves disease. Study conclusions and caveats: Persistent patients had more shared public clonotypes (around 2,700) than new patients (about 920).

CDR1 MNHEY and CDR2 SMNVEV come from the germline V gene (reference sequence). Trimming took off 2 bases at V and 10 bases at J, with 8 bases between the two ends. The CDR3 is 11 amino acids. Time point meaning: persistent/refractory GD, antithyroid drugs over 5 years with positive TRAb. The TCR library was made from RNA extracted from PBMCs. Library construction for TCR beta used iRepertoire HTBI primers and Arm-PCR of CDR3 regions. Per the study methods: Sample data revealed fewer than 70 TRBV and 12 to 15 TRBJ segments. TCRdb ran MiXCR on the multiplex PCR reads and lists one entry per CDR3 protein. These V and J calls derive from TCRdb rather than the authors' analysis. Altogether around 500,000 distinct CDR3 sequences are present, less than 25% being singletons, with the ten largest covering 7.8%.

This sequence was found in a female donor with Graves disease. Material: peripheral blood mononuclear cells (PBMCs), obtained when the disease was refractory, from a patient treated with antithyroid drugs. V gene TRBV27 combines with J gene TRBJ2-5, with a weak D call TRBD2 (5 bases). CDR3 sequence: CASSLRGLQYF. The CDR3 DNA reads as TGTGCCAGCAGTTTACGAGGGCTCCAGTACTTC.